This T cell receptor (beta chain) was identified in a study of metastatic and nonmetastatic thyroid tumors. The V gene's germline CDR1 is SNHLY and CDR2 FYNNEI. This CDR3 has 15 amino acids. The V gene lost 1 base and the J gene lost 5 bases, with 12 bases spanning the gap. Via MiXCR, TCRdb re-called the PCR reads. The sample lists 30,000 to 35,000 clones, almost 30% occurring once. Each patient came to thyroid surgery without any prior treatment (of any kind). The sequencing sample was made of blood. The chain joins TRBV2 to TRBJ2-1, with unresolved D. The origin of this receptor is a female donor with papillary thyroid cancer or a benign thyroid nodule (not recorded which). Some clones in this sample may be carry-over from other donors' samples. This CDR3 reads CASSEGLELHNEQFF. The CDR3, as DNA: TGTGCCAGCAGTGAAGGTTTGGAACTTCACAATGAGCAGTTCTTC. Full variable domain (missing parts from reference TRBV2 and TRBJ2-1): EPEVTQTPSHQVTQMGQEVILRCVPISNHLYFYWYRQILGQKVEFLVSFYNNEISEKSEIFDDQFSVERPDGSNFTLKIRSTKLEDSAMYFCASSEGLELHNEQFFGPGTRLTVL.